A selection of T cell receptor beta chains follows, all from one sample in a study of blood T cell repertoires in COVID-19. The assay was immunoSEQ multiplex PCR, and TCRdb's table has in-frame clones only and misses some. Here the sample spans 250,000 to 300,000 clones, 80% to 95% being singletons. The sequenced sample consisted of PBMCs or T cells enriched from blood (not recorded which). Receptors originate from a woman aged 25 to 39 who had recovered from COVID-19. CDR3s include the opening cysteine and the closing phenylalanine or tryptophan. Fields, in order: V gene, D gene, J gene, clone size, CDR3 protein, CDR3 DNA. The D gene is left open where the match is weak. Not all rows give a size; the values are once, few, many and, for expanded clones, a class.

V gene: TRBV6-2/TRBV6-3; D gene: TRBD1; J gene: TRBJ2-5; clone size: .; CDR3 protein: CASSRRGWETQYF; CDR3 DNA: TGTGCCAGCAGTCGCAGGGGGTGGGAGACCCAGTACTTC
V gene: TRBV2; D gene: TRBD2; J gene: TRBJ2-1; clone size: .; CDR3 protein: CASSGVAGYNEQFF; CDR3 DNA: TGTGCCAGCTCGGGTGTAGCGGGGTACAATGAGCAGTTCTTC
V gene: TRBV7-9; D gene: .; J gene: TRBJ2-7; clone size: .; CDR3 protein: CASSLAAGTYEQYF; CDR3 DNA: TGTGCCAGCAGCTTAGCTGCAGGGACCTACGAGCAGTACTTC
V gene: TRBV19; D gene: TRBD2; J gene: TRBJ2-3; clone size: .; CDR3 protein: CASSMAYSGGPTDTQYF; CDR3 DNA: TGTGCCAGTAGTATGGCCTACAGCGGGGGTCCCACAGATACGCAGTATTTT
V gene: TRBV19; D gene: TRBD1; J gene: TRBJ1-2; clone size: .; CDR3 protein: CASRPGTGGRGYGYTF; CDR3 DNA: TGTGCCAGTAGACCCGGGACAGGGGGTCGTGGCTATGGCTACACCTTC
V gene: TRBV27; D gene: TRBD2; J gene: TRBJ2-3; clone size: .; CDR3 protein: CASSLTSGIHTDTQYF; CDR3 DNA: TGTGCCAGCAGTTTAACTAGCGGGATACACACAGATACGCAGTATTTT
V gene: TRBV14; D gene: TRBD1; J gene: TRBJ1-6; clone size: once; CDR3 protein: CASSQGGTGSSPLHF; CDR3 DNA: TGTGCCAGCAGCCAAGGAGGGACAGGAAGTTCACCCCTCCACTTT
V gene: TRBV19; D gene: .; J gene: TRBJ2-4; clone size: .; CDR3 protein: CASSIVGTLAKNIQYF; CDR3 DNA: TGTGCCAGTAGTATAGTTGGGACACTAGCCAAAAACATTCAGTACTTC
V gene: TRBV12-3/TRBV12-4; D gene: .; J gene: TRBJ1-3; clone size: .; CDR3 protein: CASSQVAGNTIYF; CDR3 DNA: TGTGCCAGCAGTCAGGTAGCTGGAAACACCATATATTTT
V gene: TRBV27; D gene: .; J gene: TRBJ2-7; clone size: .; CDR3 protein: CASSLRAAPYEQYF; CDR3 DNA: TGTGCCAGCAGTTTGCGAGCGGCGCCCTACGAGCAGTACTTC
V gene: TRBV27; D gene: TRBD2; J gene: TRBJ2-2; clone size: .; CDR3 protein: CASSLRVEAGVPGGELFF; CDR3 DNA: TGTGCCAGCAGTTTACGGGTCGAAGCGGGAGTTCCGGGCGGGGAGCTGTTTTTT
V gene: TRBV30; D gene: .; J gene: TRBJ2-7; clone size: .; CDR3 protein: CAWSVRGAYEQYF; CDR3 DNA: TGTGCCTGGAGCGTACGCGGGGCCTACGAGCAGTACTTC
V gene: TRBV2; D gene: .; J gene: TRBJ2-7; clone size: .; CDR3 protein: CASSPGQRTVEQYF; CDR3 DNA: TGTGCCAGCAGTCCGGGACAACGGACTGTGGAGCAGTACTTC
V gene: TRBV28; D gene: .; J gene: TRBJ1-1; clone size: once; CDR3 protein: CASIPQGRGVAFF; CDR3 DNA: TGTGCCAGCATCCCCCAAGGGCGCGGGGTAGCTTTCTTT
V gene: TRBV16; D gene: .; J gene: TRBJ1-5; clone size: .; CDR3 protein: CASSETGSYSNQPQHF; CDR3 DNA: TGTGCCAGCAGCGAAACAGGGTCCTATAGCAATCAGCCCCAGCATTTT
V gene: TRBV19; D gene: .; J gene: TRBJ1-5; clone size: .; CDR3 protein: CASKTGDYSNQPQHF; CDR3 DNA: TGTGCCAGTAAGACAGGAGATTATAGCAATCAGCCCCAGCATTTT
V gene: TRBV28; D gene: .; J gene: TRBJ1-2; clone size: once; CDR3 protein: CASSLLSEGWGYTF; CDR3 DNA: TGTGCCAGCAGTTTATTGTCGGAGGGGTGGGGCTACACCTTC
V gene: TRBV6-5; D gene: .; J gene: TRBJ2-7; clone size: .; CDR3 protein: CASSQIQDGFYEQYF; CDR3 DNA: TGTGCCAGCAGTCAAATACAGGACGGGTTCTACGAGCAGTACTTC
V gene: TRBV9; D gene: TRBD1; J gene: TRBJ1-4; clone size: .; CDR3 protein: CASSAGVGQGDEKLFF; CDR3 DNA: TGTGCCAGCAGCGCCGGGGTAGGCCAGGGGGATGAAAAACTGTTTTTT
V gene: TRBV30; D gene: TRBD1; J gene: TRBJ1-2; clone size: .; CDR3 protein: CAWSVRGRDDGYTF; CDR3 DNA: TGTGCCTGGAGTGTCAGGGGGCGAGATGATGGCTACACCTTC
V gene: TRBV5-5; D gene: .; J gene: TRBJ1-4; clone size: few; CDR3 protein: CASSPVGGGEKLFF; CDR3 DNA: TGTGCCAGCAGCCCGGTTGGAGGAGGGGAAAAACTGTTTTTT
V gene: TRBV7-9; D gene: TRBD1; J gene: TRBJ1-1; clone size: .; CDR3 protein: CASSISGGTEAFF; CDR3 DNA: TGTGCCAGCAGCATTTCAGGGGGGACTGAAGCTTTCTTT